Listed below are T cell receptor beta chains from one sample, sequenced in a study of blood T cell repertoires in COVID-19. Generated by immunoSEQ multiplex PCR, the TCRdb table keeps only in-frame clones and is missing some. The sample records 150,000 to 180,000 clones, about 90% being singletons. What was sequenced was peripheral blood. These receptors were collected from a man aged 50 to 59 with acute or convalescent COVID-19. Both conserved end residues are part of each CDR3. Each record gives: clone size, J gene, D gene, V gene, CDR3 protein, CDR3 DNA. The D gene is left open where the match is weak. Rows give clone size only sometimes, using once, few, many, or a class for an expanded clone.

abundance: NA
j_gene: TRBJ2-1
d_gene: NA
v_gene: TRBV27
CDR3aa: CASSFLGGEQFF
CDR3nt: TGTGCCAGCAGTTTCCTTGGTGGCGAGCAGTTCTTC

abundance: NA
j_gene: TRBJ2-5
d_gene: NA
v_gene: TRBV6-2/TRBV6-3
CDR3aa: CASSYEVQETQYF
CDR3nt: TGTGCCAGCAGTTACGAGGTACAAGAGACCCAGTACTTC

abundance: NA
j_gene: TRBJ1-3
d_gene: NA
v_gene: TRBV11-2
CDR3aa: CASAGALGDTIYF
CDR3nt: TGTGCCAGCGCAGGGGCACTTGGAGACACCATATATTTT

abundance: once
j_gene: TRBJ1-6
d_gene: NA
v_gene: TRBV10-3
CDR3aa: CAISESPPEGSPLHF
CDR3nt: TGTGCCATCAGTGAGTCGCCCCCGGAGGGTTCACCCCTCCACTTT

abundance: NA
j_gene: TRBJ2-7
d_gene: NA
v_gene: TRBV27
CDR3aa: CASSFEYGYEQYF
CDR3nt: TGTGCCAGCAGTTTTGAGTATGGCTACGAGCAGTACTTC

abundance: NA
j_gene: TRBJ2-3
d_gene: TRBD2
v_gene: TRBV5-4
CDR3aa: CASSWAGTSSPDTQYF
CDR3nt: TGTGCCAGCAGCTGGGCCGGGACTAGCAGTCCAGATACGCAGTATTTT

abundance: few
j_gene: TRBJ2-5
d_gene: TRBD1
v_gene: TRBV29-1
CDR3aa: CSASRGTGTETQYF
CDR3nt: TGCAGCGCAAGTCGGGGGACAGGGACAGAGACCCAGTACTTC

abundance: NA
j_gene: TRBJ2-7
d_gene: NA
v_gene: TRBV27
CDR3aa: CASSPGQPYEQYF
CDR3nt: TGTGCCAGCAGTCCCGGACAGCCTTACGAGCAGTACTTC

abundance: few
j_gene: TRBJ1-1
d_gene: NA
v_gene: TRBV11-2
CDR3aa: CASSLDRGDTEAFF
CDR3nt: TGTGCCAGCAGCTTAGATCGCGGAGACACTGAAGCTTTCTTT

abundance: NA
j_gene: TRBJ2-2
d_gene: TRBD1
v_gene: TRBV10-3
CDR3aa: CAIRAEDRATGELFF
CDR3nt: TGTGCCATCAGGGCGGAGGACAGGGCCACCGGGGAGCTGTTTTTT

abundance: few
j_gene: TRBJ2-1
d_gene: TRBD2
v_gene: TRBV29-1
CDR3aa: CSDKGLAGGNDYNEQFF
CDR3nt: TGCAGCGATAAAGGACTAGCGGGGGGAAACGATTACAATGAGCAGTTCTTC

abundance: NA
j_gene: TRBJ2-1
d_gene: NA
v_gene: TRBV10-3
CDR3aa: CAISVGRGPNEQFF
CDR3nt: TGTGCCATCAGTGTCGGCAGAGGTCCCAATGAGCAGTTCTTC

abundance: NA
j_gene: TRBJ1-1
d_gene: NA
v_gene: TRBV2
CDR3aa: CASSVVVNTEAFF
CDR3nt: TGTGCCAGCAGTGTAGTTGTGAACACTGAAGCTTTCTTT

abundance: once
j_gene: TRBJ2-5
d_gene: NA
v_gene: TRBV18
CDR3aa: CASSPRAEETQYF
CDR3nt: TGTGCCAGCTCACCACGGGCAGAAGAGACCCAGTACTTC

abundance: NA
j_gene: TRBJ2-1
d_gene: NA
v_gene: TRBV7-9
CDR3aa: CASSPQGYNEQFF
CDR3nt: TGTGCCAGCAGCCCCCAGGGGTACAATGAGCAGTTCTTC

abundance: NA
j_gene: TRBJ1-4
d_gene: NA
v_gene: TRBV3-1/TRBV3-2
CDR3aa: CASSHTTNEKLFF
CDR3nt: TGTGCCAGCAGCCATACAACTAATGAAAAACTGTTTTTT

abundance: NA
j_gene: TRBJ2-6
d_gene: TRBD2
v_gene: TRBV5-1
CDR3aa: CASSFPGGSSGANVLTF
CDR3nt: TGCGCCAGCAGCTTCCCGGGGGGGAGCTCTGGGGCCAACGTCCTGACTTTC

abundance: NA
j_gene: TRBJ2-1
d_gene: NA
v_gene: TRBV30
CDR3aa: CAWSYGGLNEQFF
CDR3nt: TGTGCCTGGAGCTATGGAGGTCTTAATGAGCAGTTCTTC

abundance: NA
j_gene: TRBJ1-2
d_gene: TRBD1
v_gene: TRBV5-1
CDR3aa: CASSFLGQGLNGYTF
CDR3nt: TGCGCCAGCAGCTTCCTCGGACAGGGGTTGAATGGCTACACCTTC

abundance: NA
j_gene: TRBJ2-1
d_gene: NA
v_gene: TRBV5-4
CDR3aa: CASSPGRREQFF
CDR3nt: TGTGCCAGCAGCCCTGGGAGGCGTGAGCAGTTCTTC

abundance: NA
j_gene: TRBJ1-3
d_gene: NA
v_gene: TRBV30
CDR3aa: CAWSRGGNTIYF
CDR3nt: TGTGCCTGGAGTAGGGGGGGAAACACCATATATTTT

abundance: NA
j_gene: TRBJ1-1
d_gene: TRBD1
v_gene: TRBV2
CDR3aa: CATSGTGAIDTEAFF
CDR3nt: TGTGCCACCTCGGGGACAGGGGCTATCGACACTGAAGCTTTCTTT

abundance: NA
j_gene: TRBJ2-3
d_gene: TRBD2
v_gene: TRBV18
CDR3aa: CASSPGIAGADTQYF
CDR3nt: TGTGCCAGCTCACCAGGGATAGCGGGAGCAGATACGCAGTATTTT